Below are 14 T cell receptor beta chains sequenced from a single sample in a study of cytomegalovirus exposure and HLA in healthy donors. It was with 60 Vbeta and 13 Jbeta primers that the PCR ran. Generated by immunoSEQ multiplex PCR, the TCRdb table keeps only in-frame clones and is missing some. The sample includes roughly 100,000 clones, around four fifths of them seen just once. Specimen: PBMCs. The origin of the receptors is a man in his forties in good health and CMV-seronegative.

V usage is TRBV18 and J usage is TRBJ2-5, with D perhaps TRBD2 (5 bases). This CDR3 spans 15 amino acids. Germline-derived CDR1 and CDR2 are KGHSH and LQKENI. V lost 4 bases, J lost 5 bases, and 17 bases lay in between. CDR3 sequence (DNA): TGTGCCAGCTCACTAGGTCGGGCTAGCATGGAGACCCAGTACTTC. As protein: CASSLGRASMETQYF.

This clone was detected a few times. The chain joins TRBV9 to TRBJ1-1, with 10 nucleotides matching TRBD1. Germline CDR1 and CDR2: SGDLS and YYNGEE. This CDR3 comprises 16 residues. With V trimmed by 4 bases and J by 4 bases, 10 bases remained unmatched. In nucleotides, the CDR3 is TGTGCCAGCAGCTACCGACCGGGACAGGGGACCACTGAAGCTTTCTTT. Translating it yields CASSYRPGQGTTEAFF.

This sequence joins TRBV9 and TRBJ2-1, with D possibly TRBD1 on 6 matching bases. The length of the CDR3 is 15 residues. Trimming removed 4 bases at V and 2 bases at J, with 13 bases between. Germline CDR1 is SGDLS and CDR2 is YYNGEE. For the CDR3, the DNA is TGTGCCAGCAGCCCCCCAGGGGTACCCTACAATGAGCAGTTCTTC. It translates to CASSPPGVPYNEQFF.

V usage is TRBV27 and J usage is TRBJ1-1; a possible D gene is TRBD1 (5 bases). The CDR3 consists of 15 residues. CDR1 is MNHEY, CDR2 SMNVEV, per germline (reference sequence). V lost 5 bases and J 6 bases, leaving 19 bases between the germline ends. CDR3 nucleotide sequence: TGTGCCAGCAGTCCGGGGACGGCGGGGTTGGCTGAAGCTTTCTTT. It specifies CASSPGTAGLAEAFF.

The gene calls are TRBV19 and TRBJ1-1, with TRBD1 identical over 7 bases. The CDR3 has 15 residues. The V and J ends lost 1 base and 9 bases, in that order; junction bases with no gene match: 11. Germline V lookup: CDR1 LNHDA, CDR2 SQIVND (reference sequence). CDR3 residues: CASSIALAGTDKAFF. CDR3 DNA sequence: TGTGCCAGTAGTATAGCCCTAGCGGGGACAGATAAAGCTTTCTTT.

The V call is TRBV5-1, the J call TRBJ2-5; possible D gene TRBD2, 7 bases. With 4 bases removed from V and 2 bases from J, the gap between germline ends came to 27 bases. Germline values: CDR1 SGHRS, CDR2 YFSETQ. The CDR3 contains 19 residues. The DNA of the CDR3 is TGCGCCAGCAGCCCCGGTAACCGGGGGGCAGGGAGTTGGCAAGAGACCCAGTACTTC. The encoded protein is CASSPGNRGAGSWQETQYF.

This clone was found a few times. The V call is TRBV7-9, the J call TRBJ1-1; D possibly corresponds to TRBD1 (6 bases). V was shortened by 5 bases and J by 0 bases, with 10 bases between the two germline ends. The CDR3 has 14 residues. The germline gives CDR1 SEHNR, CDR2 FQNEAQ (reference sequence). The DNA for the CDR3 is TGTGCCAGCAGCCTGGCAGGGGTGAACACTGAAGCTTTCTTT. Translation: CASSLAGVNTEAFF.

The chain is built from TRBV6-1 and TRBJ2-5; unclear D gene. The J call may be mistaken, given a closer DNA end match to TRBJ2-7. Germline V gene lookup returns CDR1 MNHNS and CDR2 SASEGT. The CDR3 has 13 amino acids. In DNA form, the CDR3 reads TGTGCCAGCAGTGAAGGTTTCCCCTACGAGCAGTACTTC. Translation gives CASSEGFPYEQYF.

The V and J genes are TRBV15 and TRBJ1-1, with D possibly matching TRBD1 (6 bases). Trimming cost V 5 bases and J 4 bases, with 11 bases left between them. Per germline, CDR1 LNHNV and CDR2 YYDKDF (reference sequence). CDR3 size: 13 residues. The CDR3 DNA reads as TGTGCCACCAGCCCCACAGGGTTCACTGAAGCTTTCTTT. Protein: CATSPTGFTEAFF. The full variable domain, completed using reference TRBV15 and TRBJ1-1, is DAMVIQNPRYQVTQFGKPVTLSCSQTLNHNVMYWYQQKSSQAPKLLFHYYDKDFNNEADTPDNFQSRRPNTSFCFLDIRSPGLGDTAMYLCATSPTGFTEAFFGQGTRLTVV.

V usage is TRBV12-5 and J usage is TRBJ1-2; TRBD1 might be the D (6 bases). V was cut by 2 bases and J by 4 bases, with 11 bases left in between. The CDR3 is 14 amino acids. Per the germline V gene, CDR1 is LGHNT and CDR2 is FRNRAP. CDR3 bases: TGTGCTAGTGGTTTGACAGGGCTACGCTATGGCTACACCTTC. Protein sequence: CASGLTGLRYGYTF.

The chain combines TRBV5-1 with TRBJ2-6; D is unclear. The length of the CDR3 is 14 residues. Trimming took 0 bases from V and 4 from J, leaving 5 bases between them. CDR1 is SGHRS and CDR2 is YFSETQ in the germline V gene. The CDR3 here is CASSLGAGANVLTF. The CDR3 DNA is TGCGCCAGCAGCTTGGGGGCGGGGGCCAACGTCCTGACTTTC.

The chain is built from TRBV5-6 and TRBJ2-5; the match to TRBD1 covers 9 bases. The germline gives CDR1 SGHDT, CDR2 YYEEEE. V was pared by 4 bases and J by 5 bases, with 3 bases of the junction left unmatched. The CDR3 runs to 13 residues. The CDR3 region is CASSGDRAETQYF. The CDR3 DNA is TGTGCCAGCAGCGGGGACAGGGCTGAGACCCAGTACTTC.

This clone was seen a handful of times. V gene TRBV5-6 combines with J gene TRBJ1-2; 7 bases are a match to TRBD1. The CDR3 runs to 15 residues. Losses at the gene ends were 4 bases for V and 4 bases for J; bases not matched to a gene: 10. Germline values: CDR1 SGHDT, CDR2 YYEEEE. CDR3: CASSALDRDSYGYTF. The CDR3 DNA follows: TGTGCCAGCAGCGCCCTGGACCGGGACAGCTATGGCTACACCTTC.

On this clone itself: Here the CDR3 omits its conserved ending phenylalanine or tryptophan, so a read error is the likely source. The limits of the CDR3 on the DNA are not certain, so only TCRdb's listed CDR3 is given. The V and J genes are TRBV5-4 and TRBJ1-2; the table names TRBD1, a call not compared with the DNA. Inclusive of both ends, the CDR3 amounts to 12 amino acids. CDR1 SGHNT and CDR2 YYREEE come from the germline V gene (reference sequence). The CDR3: CASSLGGTLQGI.